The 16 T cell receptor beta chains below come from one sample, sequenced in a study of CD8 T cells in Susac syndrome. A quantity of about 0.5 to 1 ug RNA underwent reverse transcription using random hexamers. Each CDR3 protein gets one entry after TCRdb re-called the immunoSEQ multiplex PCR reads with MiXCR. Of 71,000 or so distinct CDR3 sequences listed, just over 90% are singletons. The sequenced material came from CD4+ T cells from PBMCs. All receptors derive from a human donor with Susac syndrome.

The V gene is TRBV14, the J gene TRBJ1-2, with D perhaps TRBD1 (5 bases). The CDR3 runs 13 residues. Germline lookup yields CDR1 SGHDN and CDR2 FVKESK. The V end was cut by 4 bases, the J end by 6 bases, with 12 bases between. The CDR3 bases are TGTGCCAGCAGCCCGAGACGAGGGGATGGCTACACCTTC. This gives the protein CASSPRRGDGYTF.

The CDR3 nucleotides are TGTGCCAGTAGTCTTAGGACAGGGCCACAGCCCCAGCATTTT. Translating gives CASSLRTGPQPQHF. The J gene is TRBJ1-5, the V gene TRBV19; 8 positions match TRBD1. V lost 5 bases, J lost 7 bases, and 7 bases stayed unmatched. The CDR3 spans 14 residues. CDR1 is LNHDA and CDR2 is SQIVND in the germline V gene (reference sequence).

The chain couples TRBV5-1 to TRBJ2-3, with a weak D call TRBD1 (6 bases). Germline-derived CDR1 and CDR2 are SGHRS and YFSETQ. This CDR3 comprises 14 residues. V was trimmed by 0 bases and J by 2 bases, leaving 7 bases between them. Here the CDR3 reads CASSLGQDTDTQYF. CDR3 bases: TGCGCCAGCAGCTTGGGACAGGACACAGATACGCAGTATTTT.

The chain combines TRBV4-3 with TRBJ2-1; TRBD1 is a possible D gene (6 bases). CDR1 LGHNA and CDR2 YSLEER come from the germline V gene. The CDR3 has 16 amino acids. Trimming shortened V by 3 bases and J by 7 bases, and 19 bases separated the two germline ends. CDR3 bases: TGCGCCAGCAGCCAGGGGGTGGGACCGAGGGGGAATGAGCAGTTCTTC. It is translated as CASSQGVGPRGNEQFF.

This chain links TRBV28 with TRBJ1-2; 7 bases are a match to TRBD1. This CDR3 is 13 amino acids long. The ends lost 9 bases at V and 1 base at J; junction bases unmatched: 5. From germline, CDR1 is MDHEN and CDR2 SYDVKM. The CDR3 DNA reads TGTGCCAGTGGGACAGCCCTTAACTATGGCTACACCTTC. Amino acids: CASGTALNYGYTF.

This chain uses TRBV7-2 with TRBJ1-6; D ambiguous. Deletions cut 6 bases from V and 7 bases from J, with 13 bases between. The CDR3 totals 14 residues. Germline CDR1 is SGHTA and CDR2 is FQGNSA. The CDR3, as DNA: TGTGCCAGCAGTGCCGGGGTGGGGAATTCACCCCTCCACTTT. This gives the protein CASSAGVGNSPLHF.

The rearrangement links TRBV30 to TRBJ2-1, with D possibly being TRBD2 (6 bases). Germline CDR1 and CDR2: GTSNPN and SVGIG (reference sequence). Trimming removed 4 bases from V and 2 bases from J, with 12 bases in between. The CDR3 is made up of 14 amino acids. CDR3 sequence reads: CAWNSGGAYNEQFF. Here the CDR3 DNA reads TGTGCCTGGAACTCCGGCGGGGCCTACAATGAGCAGTTCTTC.

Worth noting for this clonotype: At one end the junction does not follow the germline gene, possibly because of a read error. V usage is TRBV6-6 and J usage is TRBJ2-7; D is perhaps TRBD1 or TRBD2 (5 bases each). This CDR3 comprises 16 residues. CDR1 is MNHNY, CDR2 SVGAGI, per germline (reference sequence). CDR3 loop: CASTYSTGGTSYEQYF. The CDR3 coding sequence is TGTGCCAGCACTTACTCAACTGGGGGTACCTCCTACGAGCAGTACTTC.

CDR3: CASSLSGLAGGADTQYF. The CDR3 region has the DNA TGTGCCAGCAGTTTGTCCGGACTAGCGGGGGGAGCAGATACGCAGTATTTT. The chain recombines TRBV28 with TRBJ2-3; 14 bases are shared with TRBD2. From germline, CDR1 is MDHEN and CDR2 SYDVKM. This CDR3 comprises 17 residues. V shed 3 bases and J 4 bases; nucleotides not matched to a gene: 6.

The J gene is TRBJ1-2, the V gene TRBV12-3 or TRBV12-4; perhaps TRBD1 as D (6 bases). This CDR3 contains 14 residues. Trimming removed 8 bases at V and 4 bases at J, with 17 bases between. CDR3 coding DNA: TGTGCCAGCTCGAGACAGGCCCTTTTCTATGGCTACACCTTC. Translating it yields CASSRQALFYGYTF.

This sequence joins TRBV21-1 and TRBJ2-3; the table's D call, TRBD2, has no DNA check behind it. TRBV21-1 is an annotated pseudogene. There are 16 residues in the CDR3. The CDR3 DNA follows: TGTGCCAGCAGCAAAGAGACTAGCGGGGGGGCAGATACGCAGTATTTT. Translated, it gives CASSKETSGGADTQYF.

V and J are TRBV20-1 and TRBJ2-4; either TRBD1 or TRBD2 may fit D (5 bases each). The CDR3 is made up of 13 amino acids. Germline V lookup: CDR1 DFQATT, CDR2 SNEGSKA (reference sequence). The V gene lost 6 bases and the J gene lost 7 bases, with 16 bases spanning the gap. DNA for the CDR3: TGCAGTGCCGCGAGGGGTAACGGTAACATTCAGTACTTC. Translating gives CSAARGNGNIQYF.

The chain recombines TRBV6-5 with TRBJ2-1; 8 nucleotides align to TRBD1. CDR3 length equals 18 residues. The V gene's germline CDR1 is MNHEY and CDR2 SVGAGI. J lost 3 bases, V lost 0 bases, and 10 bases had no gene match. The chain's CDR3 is CASSYSRSGGDSYNEQFF. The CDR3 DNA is TGTGCCAGCAGTTACTCGCGTTCAGGGGGCGACAGCTACAATGAGCAGTTCTTC.

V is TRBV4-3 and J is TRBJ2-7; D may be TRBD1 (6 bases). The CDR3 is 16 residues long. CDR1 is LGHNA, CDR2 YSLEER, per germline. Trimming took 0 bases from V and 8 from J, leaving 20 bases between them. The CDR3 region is CASSQEVWQGPSKQYF. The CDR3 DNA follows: TGCGCCAGCAGCCAAGAAGTCTGGCAGGGGCCTTCGAAGCAGTACTTC.

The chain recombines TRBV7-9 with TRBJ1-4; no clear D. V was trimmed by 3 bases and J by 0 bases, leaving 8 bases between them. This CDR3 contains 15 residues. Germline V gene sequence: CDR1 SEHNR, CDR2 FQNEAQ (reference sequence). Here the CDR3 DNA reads TGTGCCAGCAGCTTCTCGGCTGCAACTAATGAAAAACTGTTTTTT. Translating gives CASSFSAATNEKLFF.

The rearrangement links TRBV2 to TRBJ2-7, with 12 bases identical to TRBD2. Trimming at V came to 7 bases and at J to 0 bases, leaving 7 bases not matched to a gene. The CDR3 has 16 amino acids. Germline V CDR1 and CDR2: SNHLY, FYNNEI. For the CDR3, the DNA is TGTGCCAGCAAAGGACTAGCGGGGCTGAGCTCCTACGAGCAGTACTTC. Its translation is CASKGLAGLSSYEQYF.